This T cell receptor beta chain was captured by sequencing in a study of Ad26.COV2.S vaccination and SARS-CoV-2 variants (dated by TCRdb to about 2021). Regarding the complete study: Donors in the vaccine arm were drawn from COV1001, a phase I-IIa trial of Ad26.COV2.S in healthy adults that was multicentre, randomized, double-blind and placebo-controlled. Dosing of Ad26.COV2.S was intramuscular, at either 5x10^10 or 1x10^11 viral particles, delivered as one shot or as two shots spaced 56 days apart. TCRbeta repertoire sequencing served as the tool for gauging how specific and how broad the SARS-CoV-2-reactive T cell receptors were following Ad26.COV2.S vaccination. A total of approximately 30 samples were included in the TCR-sequenced set, comprising some 20 Ad26.COV2.S vaccine recipients, 5 placebo recipients and 8 SARS-CoV-2 convalescent individuals. Trial participants were randomized into five groups of five, in which low-dose or high-dose Ad26.COV2.S was given once or twice, or placebo was given on both occasions. Blinding of investigators to trial group allocation was maintained during experiments and outcome assessment.

Here is what the overall study found, with its caveats: The study was not powered for comparison of responses between vaccine doses or regimens. Spike-specific TCR breadth was higher in Ad26.COV2.S recipients than in placebo recipients (P = 0.0014). Comparable non-spike TCR breadth was observed between vaccine and placebo recipients, consistent with only spike being contained in the vaccine. Substantial breadth of spike-specific CD8+ and CD4+ T cell responses was reported after vaccination. It was noted by the authors that total T cell responses may have been underestimated by the TCR breadth and depth analyses.

According to the study, the label for this sample's treatment or condition signals: roughly 19 received Ad26.COV2.S at low or high dose, single or two shots; about 5 received placebo; per-sample allocation not given. Repertoires of vaccine and placebo recipients were sequenced from samples collected on day 63 after the first injection. In Cohort 1b, around 25 adults aged 18-55 years were enrolled at a single site in Boston, USA, between 29 July and 7 August 2020. Ad26.COV2.S was a replication-incompetent adenovirus type 26 vector that expressed a prefusion-stabilized SARS-CoV-2 spike protein derived from the original Wuhan strain. TCRbeta CDR3 regions were sequenced with the immunoSEQ Assay. After extraction, genomic DNA underwent amplification by bias-controlled multiplex PCR, followed by high-throughput sequencing. The paper's processing steps were these. To quantify the absolute abundance of each unique TCRbeta CDR3 region, sequences were collapsed and filtered. Usable DNA was measured by amplifying reference genes present in all nucleated cells, and TCRbeta template counts were normalized to that usable DNA to estimate T cell fraction. Repertoire TCRs were annotated as SARS-CoV-2-specific when V gene, CDR3 amino acid sequence and J gene were exactly matched to a known reactive TCR set. The reference SARS-CoV-2 TCR set was derived from MIRA and filtered for enrichment in COVID-19-positive ImmuneCODE repertoires, a step that removed public or cross-reactive TCRs. Drawing on the MIRA antigens, annotated TCRs were analysed further at the level of specific ORF or position within ORF. Breadth was defined as the number of annotated unique rearrangements divided by the total number of unique productive rearrangements, and depth was defined as the summed frequency of the annotated unique rearrangements. Two-sided Wilcoxon rank-sum tests were applied when comparing TCR breadth between groups. The table comes from immuneACCESS by way of TCRdb, which keeps in-frame sequences with V and J called. Part of the clones is missing from these tables; in studies checked, under half for an unresolved V gene and the rest for unknown reasons. The V and J calls and clone size come from that table; D and trimming were worked out from the DNA. The sample yields 380,000 or so clones; around 89% were counted once. Roughly 5% of the sample is in the top ten clones.

Measured from the cysteine to the phenylalanine, the CDR3 is 14 residues long. The sequence is cut down to CDR3 DNA, 42 bases in frame from base 1. Based on the germline V gene, the CDR1 and CDR2 sequences are MDHEN and SYDVKM. V loses 2 bases of germline sequence and J loses 0 bases, and the interval between the two ends is 7 bases. Concerning this clone: This receptor's antigen is unknown. No qualities accompany the bases; no much larger clone lies one base away.

This chain joins TRBV28 to TRBJ1-1; no D gene call is confident. The sequenced sample was peripheral blood, obtained in a trial of Ad26.COV2.S vaccine versus placebo. The source of this sequence is a person aged 18-65 years who received the Ad26.COV2.S COVID-19 vaccine or a placebo. DNA sequence: TGTGCCAGCAGTTTAGTCAGGCTGAACACTGAAGCTTTCTTT. Translated, this is CASSLVRLNTEAFF.